This TCR beta chain was sequenced during a study of blood T cell repertoires in COVID-19. Study overall: The samples span acute and convalescent COVID-19 from the United States, Italy and Spain. T cells, B-cell-depleted T cells, or PBMCs supplied cDNA or gDNA.

Germline V CDR1 and CDR2: LNHDA, SQIVND (reference sequence). The CDR3 consists of 16 residues. Trimming at V came to 4 bases and at J to 5 bases, leaving 12 bases not matched to a gene. In the original analysis: Reference gene primer amplification yielded estimated nucleated cell counts. Data came from immunoSEQ multiplex PCR; TCRdb stores just in-frame clones and leaves some out. V, J and clone size reflect that table, while D and trimming were determined from the DNA. The table shows around 46,000 clones, with over 75% occurring only once. Enrollment of patients from Seattle took place during active infection, with longitudinal follow-up.

Sample: peripheral blood. The chain recombines TRBV19 with TRBJ2-5; 8 nucleotides align to TRBD2. The sequence derives from a woman of 80 years or more with COVID-19, enrolled during active disease. CDR3 nucleotide sequence: TGTGCCAGTAGTACGCGGGCCGCGGGGGGCCGGGAGACCCAGTACTTC. Residues: CASSTRAAGGRETQYF.